The rows below give T cell receptor beta chains drawn from one sample of a study of blood T cell repertoires in COVID-19. The repertoire was sequenced with immunoSEQ multiplex PCR; TCRdb's copy has only in-frame clones and lacks some. This sample carries under 550,000 clones, about 87% of them seen once, and the ten largest clones take roughly 0.76%. Input material: peripheral blood. These receptors were taken from a man between 18 and 29 years old with COVID-19, enrolled during active disease. Each CDR3 is given with its conserved first and last residue. D genes are given only for firm matches. Not all rows give a size; the values are once, few, many and, for expanded clones, a class.

length,J,size,D,V,DNA,CDR3
13,TRBJ2-5,.,.,TRBV6-2/TRBV6-3,TGTGCCAGCAGTTACACCCCTAGAGAGACCCAGTACTTC,CASSYTPRETQYF
13,TRBJ2-7,.,.,TRBV12-3/TRBV12-4,TGTGCCAGCAGTTTAAGGGGTGGCTACGAGCAGTACTTC,CASSLRGGYEQYF
14,TRBJ1-1,.,.,TRBV19,TGTGCCAGTGGGGTCAGGGAGGTCAACACTGAAGCTTTCTTT,CASGVREVNTEAFF
18,TRBJ1-3,once,TRBD1,TRBV5-5,TGTGCCAGCAGCCCCGGCGGGACAGGGGGCCTAGCTGGAAACACCATATATTTT,CASSPGGTGGLAGNTIYF
15,TRBJ2-1,once,.,TRBV19,TGTGCCAGTAGTTCCGTCGGGACTCTTGGCCGTGAGCAGTTCTTC,CASSSVGTLGREQFF
15,TRBJ2-5,.,.,TRBV3-1/TRBV3-2,TGTGCCAGCAGCCACCGGACAGAGATACAAGAGACCCAGTACTTC,CASSHRTEIQETQYF
13,TRBJ1-5,few,TRBD1,TRBV30,TGTGCCTGGAGTTCGACAGGGGATCAGCCCCAGCATTTT,CAWSSTGDQPQHF
16,TRBJ1-2,.,.,TRBV27,TGTGCCAGCAGTTTAGGGGCAGGGATTGGATATAGTGGCTACACCTTC,CASSLGAGIGYSGYTF
14,TRBJ1-1,.,.,TRBV7-9,TGTGCCAGCCGAAGGGACTTATTGAACACTGAAGCTTTCTTT,CASRRDLLNTEAFF
15,TRBJ2-3,.,.,TRBV7-6,TGTGCCAGCAGCTTAGTTGGAGGGTTAGGAGATACGCAGTATTTT,CASSLVGGLGDTQYF
15,TRBJ2-3,.,.,TRBV18,TGTGCCAGCTCAGGTGTGGAGGCCGGGGCAGATACGCAGTATTTT,CASSGVEAGADTQYF
15,TRBJ2-1,.,.,TRBV24-1,TGTGCCACCAGTGAGGGCGGGGCCTCCTACAATGAGCAGTTCTTC,CATSEGGASYNEQFF
17,TRBJ2-1,.,TRBD2,TRBV24-1,TGTGCCACCAGTGACCGGACTAGCGGGACTCGGATCAATGAGCAGTTCTTC,CATSDRTSGTRINEQFF
12,TRBJ2-3,.,.,TRBV27,TGTGCCAGCAGTTTCCCGTCCGATACGCAGTATTTT,CASSFPSDTQYF
13,TRBJ1-6,.,.,TRBV12-3/TRBV12-4,TGTGCCAGCAGTTTAGGAGGGAATTCACCCCTCCACTTT,CASSLGGNSPLHF
17,TRBJ1-3,.,.,TRBV6-1,TGTGCCAGCAGTGAAACAATGACAGTTCGTTCTGGAAACACCATATATTTT,CASSETMTVRSGNTIYF
16,TRBJ2-1,.,.,TRBV18,TGTGCCAGCTCACCACCGGGGCAGGTTAGGAGCAATGAGCAGTTCTTC,CASSPPGQVRSNEQFF
14,TRBJ2-7,.,.,TRBV11-3,TGTGCCAGCAGCTTAGCTCCTACCTCCTACGAGCAGTACTTC,CASSLAPTSYEQYF
14,TRBJ1-4,once,.,TRBV25-1,TGTGCCAGCAGTGAGGGAGGGGCTGGTGAAAAACTGTTTTTT,CASSEGGAGEKLFF
16,TRBJ2-7,.,TRBD1,TRBV24-1,TGTGCCACCAGTGACCGTCACAGGGGTAGCTCCTACGAGCAGTACTTC,CATSDRHRGSSYEQYF
18,TRBJ2-2,.,.,TRBV7-3,TGTGCCAGCAGCTTAAAGGTGGGCCATCAACCGAGCACCGGGGAGCTGTTTTTT,CASSLKVGHQPSTGELFF
16,TRBJ2-5,.,.,TRBV9,TGTGCCAGCAGCGTAGTGGGGTATAGGGGACAAGAGACCCAGTACTTC,CASSVVGYRGQETQYF
16,TRBJ1-4,.,.,TRBV30,TGTGCCCTATCCGGGACATCTCTATGGGCTAATGAAAAACTGTTTTTT,CALSGTSLWANEKLFF
17,TRBJ2-7,.,.,TRBV5-1,TGCGCCAGCAGCCTGACGACAGGTACCAGTTTTAGCTACGAGCAGTACTTC,CASSLTTGTSFSYEQYF
14,TRBJ2-4,.,TRBD2,TRBV7-2,TGTGCCAGTTGGGACGGACTAGCCGGAAACATTCAGTACTTC,CASWDGLAGNIQYF
15,TRBJ2-4,.,TRBD2,TRBV9,TGTGCCAGCAGCAACATAGCGGGAGCGGGAAACATTCAGTACTTC,CASSNIAGAGNIQYF
14,TRBJ2-7,.,TRBD1,TRBV19,TGTGCCAGTAGTACGCGACAGGGTACCTACGAGCAGTACTTC,CASSTRQGTYEQYF
15,TRBJ2-7,.,TRBD1,TRBV9,TGTGCCAGCAGTCCGGCCCGGGACAGACCCTACGAGCAGTACTTC,CASSPARDRPYEQYF
16,TRBJ2-5,.,TRBD1,TRBV27,TGTGCCAGCAGCCTAGGGACAGCTAGTATCGGGGAGACCCAGTACTTC,CASSLGTASIGETQYF
13,TRBJ1-2,.,.,TRBV15,TGTGCCACCAGCACCCCGCGGATCGGTGGCTACACCTTC,CATSTPRIGGYTF